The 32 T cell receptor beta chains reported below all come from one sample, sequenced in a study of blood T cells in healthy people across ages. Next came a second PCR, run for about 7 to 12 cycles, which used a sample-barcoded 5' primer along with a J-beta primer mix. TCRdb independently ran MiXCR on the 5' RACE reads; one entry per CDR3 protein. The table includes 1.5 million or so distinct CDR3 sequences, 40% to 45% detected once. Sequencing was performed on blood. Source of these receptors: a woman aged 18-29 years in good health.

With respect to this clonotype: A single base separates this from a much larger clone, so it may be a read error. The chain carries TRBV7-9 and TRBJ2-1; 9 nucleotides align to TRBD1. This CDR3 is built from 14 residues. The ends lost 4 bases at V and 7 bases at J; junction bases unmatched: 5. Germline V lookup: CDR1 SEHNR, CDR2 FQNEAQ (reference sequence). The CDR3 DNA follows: TGTGCCAGCAGCTCCTCACAGGGGGCGAATGAGCAGTTCTTC. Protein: CASSSSQGANEQFF.

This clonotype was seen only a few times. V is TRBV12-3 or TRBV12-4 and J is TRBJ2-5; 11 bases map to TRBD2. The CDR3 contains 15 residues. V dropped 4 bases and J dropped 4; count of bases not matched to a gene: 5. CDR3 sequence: CASSSLSGGGETQYF. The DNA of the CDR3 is TGTGCCAGCAGTTCCCTTAGCGGGGGGGGAGAGACCCAGTACTTC.

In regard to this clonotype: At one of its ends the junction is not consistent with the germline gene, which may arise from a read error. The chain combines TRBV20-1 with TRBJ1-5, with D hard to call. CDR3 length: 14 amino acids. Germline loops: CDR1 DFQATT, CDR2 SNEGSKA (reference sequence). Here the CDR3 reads CSGSRVKSNQHQHF. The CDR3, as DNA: TGCAGTGGTTCAAGGGTTAAGAGCAATCAGCACCAGCATTTT.

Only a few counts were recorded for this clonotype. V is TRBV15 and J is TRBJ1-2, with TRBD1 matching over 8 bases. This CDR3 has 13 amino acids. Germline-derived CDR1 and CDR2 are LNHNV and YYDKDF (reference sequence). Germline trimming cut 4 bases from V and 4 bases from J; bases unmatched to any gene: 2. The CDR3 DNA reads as TGTGCCACCAGCAAGGGACAGGTCTATGGCTACACCTTC. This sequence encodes CATSKGQVYGYTF.

Here the CDR3 reads CASSIGFPQGEQYF. CDR3 nucleotides: TGTGCCAGTAGTATAGGTTTTCCCCAAGGTGAGCAGTACTTC. This sequence joins TRBV19 and TRBJ2-5; D remains unclear. With 1 base removed from V and 11 bases from J, the gap between germline ends came to 17 bases. The CDR3 has 14 amino acids. Looked up from germline, CDR1 is LNHDA and CDR2 is SQIVND (reference sequence).

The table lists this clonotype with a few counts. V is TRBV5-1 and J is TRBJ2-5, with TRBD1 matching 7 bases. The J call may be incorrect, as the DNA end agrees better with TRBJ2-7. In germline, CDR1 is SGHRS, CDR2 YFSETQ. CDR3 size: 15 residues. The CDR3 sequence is CASSKGQPNIYEQYF. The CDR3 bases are TGCGCCAGCAGCAAGGGACAGCCCAATATCTACGAGCAGTACTTC.

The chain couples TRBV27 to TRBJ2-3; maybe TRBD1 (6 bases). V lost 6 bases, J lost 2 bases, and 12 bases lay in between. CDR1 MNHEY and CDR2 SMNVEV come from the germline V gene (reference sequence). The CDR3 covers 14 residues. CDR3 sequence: CASRQGSFTDTQYF. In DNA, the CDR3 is TGTGCCAGCAGACAGGGCTCCTTCACAGATACGCAGTATTTT.

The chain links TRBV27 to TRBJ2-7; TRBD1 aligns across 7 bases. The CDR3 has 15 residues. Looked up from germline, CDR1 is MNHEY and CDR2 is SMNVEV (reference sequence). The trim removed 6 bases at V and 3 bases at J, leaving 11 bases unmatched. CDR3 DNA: TGTGCCAGCAGAGATAGGACAGGAATGCGCTACGAGCAGTACTTC. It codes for CASRDRTGMRYEQYF.

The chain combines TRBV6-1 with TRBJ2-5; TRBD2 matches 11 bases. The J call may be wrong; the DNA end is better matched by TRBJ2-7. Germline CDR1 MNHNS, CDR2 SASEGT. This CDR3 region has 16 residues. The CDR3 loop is CASSETGLAGGSEQYF. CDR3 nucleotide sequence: TGTGCCAGCAGTGAGACCGGACTAGCGGGCGGTTCCGAGCAGTACTTC.

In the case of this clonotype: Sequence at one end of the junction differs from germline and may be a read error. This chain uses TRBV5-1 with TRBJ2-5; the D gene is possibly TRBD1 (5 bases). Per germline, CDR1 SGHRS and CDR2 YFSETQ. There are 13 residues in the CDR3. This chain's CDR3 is CASSLDKIETQYF. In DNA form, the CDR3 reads TGCGCAAGCAGCTTGGACAAGATAGAGACCCAGTACTTC.

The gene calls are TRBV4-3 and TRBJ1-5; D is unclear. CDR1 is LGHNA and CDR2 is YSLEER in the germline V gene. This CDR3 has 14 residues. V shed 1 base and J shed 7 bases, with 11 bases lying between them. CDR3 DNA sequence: TGCGCCAGCAGCCAAGGTTACGTTGGACAGCCCCAGCATTTT. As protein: CASSQGYVGQPQHF.

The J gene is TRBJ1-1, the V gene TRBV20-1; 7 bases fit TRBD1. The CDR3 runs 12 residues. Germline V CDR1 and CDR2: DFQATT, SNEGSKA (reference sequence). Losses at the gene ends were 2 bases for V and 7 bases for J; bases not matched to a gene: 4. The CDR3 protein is CSARQGVNEAFF. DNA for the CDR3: TGCAGTGCTAGACAGGGGGTAAATGAAGCTTTCTTT.

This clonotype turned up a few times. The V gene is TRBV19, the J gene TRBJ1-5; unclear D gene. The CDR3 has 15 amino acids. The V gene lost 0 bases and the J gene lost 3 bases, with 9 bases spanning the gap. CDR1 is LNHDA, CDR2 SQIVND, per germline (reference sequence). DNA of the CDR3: TGTGCCAGTAGTATAGATCGTGGGCCCAATCAGCCCCAGCATTTT. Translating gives CASSIDRGPNQPQHF. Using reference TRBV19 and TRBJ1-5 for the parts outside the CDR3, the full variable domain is DGGITQSPKYLFRKEGQNVTLSCEQNLNHDAMYWYRQDPGQGLRLIYYSQIVNDFQKGDIAEGYSVSREKKESFPLTVTSAQKNPTAFYLCASSIDRGPNQPQHFGDGTRLSIL.

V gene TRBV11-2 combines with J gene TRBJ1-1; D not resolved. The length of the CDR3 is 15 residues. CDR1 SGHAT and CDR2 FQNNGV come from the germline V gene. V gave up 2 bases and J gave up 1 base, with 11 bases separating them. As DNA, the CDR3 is TGTGCCAGCAGCTTATCCGGGTTTGGGAACACTGAAGCTTTCTTT. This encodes CASSLSGFGNTEAFF.

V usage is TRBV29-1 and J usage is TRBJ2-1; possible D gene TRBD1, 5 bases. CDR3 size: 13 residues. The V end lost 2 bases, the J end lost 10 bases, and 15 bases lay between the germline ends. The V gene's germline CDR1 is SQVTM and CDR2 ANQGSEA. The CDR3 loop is CSVETRQSYEQFF. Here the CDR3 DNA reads TGCAGCGTTGAAACGCGACAGAGCTACGAGCAGTTCTTC.

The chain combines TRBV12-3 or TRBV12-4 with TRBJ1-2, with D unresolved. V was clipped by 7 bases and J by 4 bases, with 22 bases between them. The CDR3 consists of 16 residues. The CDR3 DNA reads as TGTGCCAGCAACAACTTAAAGGGATCGGCAGGCTATGGCTACACCTTC. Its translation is CASNNLKGSAGYGYTF.

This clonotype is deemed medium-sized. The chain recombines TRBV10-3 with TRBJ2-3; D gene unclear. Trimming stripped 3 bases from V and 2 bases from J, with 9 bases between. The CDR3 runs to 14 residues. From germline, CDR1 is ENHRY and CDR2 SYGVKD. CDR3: CAISDGLDTDTQYF. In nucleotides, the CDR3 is TGTGCCATCAGTGACGGTCTAGACACAGATACGCAGTATTTT.

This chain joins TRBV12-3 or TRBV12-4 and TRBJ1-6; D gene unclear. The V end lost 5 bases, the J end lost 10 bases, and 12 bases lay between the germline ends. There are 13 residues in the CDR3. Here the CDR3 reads CASSPWDSSPLHF. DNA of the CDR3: TGTGCCAGCAGTCCGTGGGATTCCTCACCCCTCCACTTT.

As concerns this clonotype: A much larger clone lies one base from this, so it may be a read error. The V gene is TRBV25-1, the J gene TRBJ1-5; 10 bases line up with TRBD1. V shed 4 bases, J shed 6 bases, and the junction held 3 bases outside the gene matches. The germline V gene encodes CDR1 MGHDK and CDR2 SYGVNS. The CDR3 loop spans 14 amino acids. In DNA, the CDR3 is TGTGCCAGCAGTGCCGGGACAGGGGTTCAGCCCCAGCATTTT. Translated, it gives CASSAGTGVQPQHF.

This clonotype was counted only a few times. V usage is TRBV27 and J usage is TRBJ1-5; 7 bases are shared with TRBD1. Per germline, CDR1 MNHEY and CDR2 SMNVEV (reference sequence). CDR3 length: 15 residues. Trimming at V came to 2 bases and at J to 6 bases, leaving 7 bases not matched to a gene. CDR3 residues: CASSLTGRGSQPQHF. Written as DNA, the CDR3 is TGTGCCAGCAGTTTAACTGGCAGGGGGAGTCAGCCCCAGCATTTT.

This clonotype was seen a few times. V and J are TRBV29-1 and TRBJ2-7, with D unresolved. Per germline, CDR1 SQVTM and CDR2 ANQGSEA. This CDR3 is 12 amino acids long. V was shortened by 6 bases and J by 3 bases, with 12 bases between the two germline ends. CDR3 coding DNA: TGCAGCGTCGCCCATCCGAGCTACGAGCAGTACTTC. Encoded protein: CSVAHPSYEQYF.

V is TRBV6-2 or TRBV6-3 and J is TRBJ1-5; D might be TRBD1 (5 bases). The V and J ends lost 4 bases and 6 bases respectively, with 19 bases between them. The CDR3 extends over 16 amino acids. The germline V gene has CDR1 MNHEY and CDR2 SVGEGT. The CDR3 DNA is TGTGCCAGCAGTTCCATTGTAGGGGACGGTATTCAGCCCCAGCATTTT. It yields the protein CASSSIVGDGIQPQHF.

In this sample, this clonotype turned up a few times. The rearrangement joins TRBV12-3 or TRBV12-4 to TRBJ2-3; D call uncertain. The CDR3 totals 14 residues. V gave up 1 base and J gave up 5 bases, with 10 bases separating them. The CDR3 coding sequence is TGTGCCAGCAGTTTAGTGGTAGACGGAGATACGCAGTATTTT. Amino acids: CASSLVVDGDTQYF.

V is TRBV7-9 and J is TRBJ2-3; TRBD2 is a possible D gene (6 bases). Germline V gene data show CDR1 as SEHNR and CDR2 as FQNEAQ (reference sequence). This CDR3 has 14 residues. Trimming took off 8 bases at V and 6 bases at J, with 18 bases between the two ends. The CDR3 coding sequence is TGTGCCAGCCTAAAGAGGGTAGCGGAGGATACGCAGTATTTT. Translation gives CASLKRVAEDTQYF.

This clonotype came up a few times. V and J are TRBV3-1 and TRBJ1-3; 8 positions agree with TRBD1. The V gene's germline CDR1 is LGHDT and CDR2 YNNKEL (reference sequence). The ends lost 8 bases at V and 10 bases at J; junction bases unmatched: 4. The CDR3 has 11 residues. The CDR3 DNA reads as TGTGCCAGCGCAAGACAGGGGACCATATATTTT. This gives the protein CASARQGTIYF.

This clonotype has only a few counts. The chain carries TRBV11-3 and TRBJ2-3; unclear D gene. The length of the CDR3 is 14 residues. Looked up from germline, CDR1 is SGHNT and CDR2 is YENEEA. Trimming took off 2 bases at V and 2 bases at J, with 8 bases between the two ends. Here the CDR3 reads CASSLMSDTDTQYF. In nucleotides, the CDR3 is TGTGCCAGCAGCTTAATGTCAGACACAGATACGCAGTATTTT.

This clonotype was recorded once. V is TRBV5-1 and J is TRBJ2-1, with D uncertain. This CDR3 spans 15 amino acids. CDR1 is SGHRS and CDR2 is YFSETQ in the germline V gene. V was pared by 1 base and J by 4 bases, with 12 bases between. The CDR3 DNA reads TGCGCCAGCAGCTTGTTTATGGACGGTTACAATGAGCAGTTCTTC. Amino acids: CASSLFMDGYNEQFF.

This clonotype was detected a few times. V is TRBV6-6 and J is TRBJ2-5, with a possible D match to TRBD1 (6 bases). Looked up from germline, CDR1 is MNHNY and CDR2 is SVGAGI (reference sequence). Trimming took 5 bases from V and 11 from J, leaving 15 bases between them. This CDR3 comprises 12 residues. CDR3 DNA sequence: TGTGCCAGCAGTCCCGTGAAGGGGGAGCAGTACTTC. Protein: CASSPVKGEQYF.

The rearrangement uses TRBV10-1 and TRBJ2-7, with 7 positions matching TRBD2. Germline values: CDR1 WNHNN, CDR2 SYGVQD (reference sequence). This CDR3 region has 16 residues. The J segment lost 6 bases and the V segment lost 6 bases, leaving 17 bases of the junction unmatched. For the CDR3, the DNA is TGCGCCAGCAGCGAGGGTATGGTAGCGGGCGGGCTCGAGCAGTACTTC. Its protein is CASSEGMVAGGLEQYF.

CDR3: CAWSGRGTQYF. The CDR3 DNA sequence: TGTGCCTGGAGTGGGAGGGGTACGCAGTATTTT. The rearrangement joins TRBV30 to TRBJ2-3, with D tentatively TRBD2 (6 bases). With 1 base removed from V and 8 bases from J, the gap between germline ends came to 7 bases. The CDR3 spans 11 residues. The V gene's germline CDR1 is GTSNPN and CDR2 SVGIG (reference sequence).

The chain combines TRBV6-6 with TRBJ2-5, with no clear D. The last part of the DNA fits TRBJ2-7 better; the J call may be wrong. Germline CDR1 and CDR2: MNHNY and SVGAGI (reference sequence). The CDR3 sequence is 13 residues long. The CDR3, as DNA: TGTGCCAGCAGCCCCGGTTTGGGCGACGAGCAGTACTTC. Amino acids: CASSPGLGDEQYF.

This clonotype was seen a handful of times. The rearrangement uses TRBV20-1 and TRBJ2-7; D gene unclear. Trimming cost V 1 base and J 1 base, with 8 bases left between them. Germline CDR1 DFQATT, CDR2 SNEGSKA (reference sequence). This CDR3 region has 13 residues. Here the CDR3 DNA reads TGCAGTGCTAGAGGTCCACAGTCCTACGAGCAGTACTTC. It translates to CSARGPQSYEQYF.